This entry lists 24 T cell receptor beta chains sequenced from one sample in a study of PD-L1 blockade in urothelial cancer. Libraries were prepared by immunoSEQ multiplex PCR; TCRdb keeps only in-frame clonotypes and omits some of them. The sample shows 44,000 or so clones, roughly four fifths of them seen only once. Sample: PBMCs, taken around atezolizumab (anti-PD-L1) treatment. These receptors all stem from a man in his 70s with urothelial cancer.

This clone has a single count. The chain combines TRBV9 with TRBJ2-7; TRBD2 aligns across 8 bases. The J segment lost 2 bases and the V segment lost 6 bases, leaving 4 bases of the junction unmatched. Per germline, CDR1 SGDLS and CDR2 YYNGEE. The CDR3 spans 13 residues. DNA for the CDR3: TGTGCCAGCATTCGGGAGGGAACCTACGAGCAGTACTTC. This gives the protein CASIREGTYEQYF.

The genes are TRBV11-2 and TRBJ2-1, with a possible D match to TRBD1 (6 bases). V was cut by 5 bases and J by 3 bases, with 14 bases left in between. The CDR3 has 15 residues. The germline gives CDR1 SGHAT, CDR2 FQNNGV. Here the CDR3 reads CASSAGQIIYNEQFF. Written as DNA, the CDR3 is TGTGCCAGCAGCGCCGGACAGATAATCTACAATGAGCAGTTCTTC.

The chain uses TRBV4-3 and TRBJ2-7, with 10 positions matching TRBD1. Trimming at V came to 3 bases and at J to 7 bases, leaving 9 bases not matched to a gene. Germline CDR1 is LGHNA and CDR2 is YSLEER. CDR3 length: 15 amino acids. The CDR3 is CASSHTGQGLLEQYF. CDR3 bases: TGCGCCAGCAGCCATACGGGACAGGGGCTTCTGGAGCAGTACTTC.

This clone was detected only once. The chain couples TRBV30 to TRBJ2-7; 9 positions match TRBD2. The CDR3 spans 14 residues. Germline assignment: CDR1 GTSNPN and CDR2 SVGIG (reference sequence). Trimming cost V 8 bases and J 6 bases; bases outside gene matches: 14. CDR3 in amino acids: CAAEGGTSSPEQYF. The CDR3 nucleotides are TGTGCCGCAGAGGGTGGGACTAGCTCCCCCGAGCAGTACTTC.

DNA of the CDR3: TGTGCCAGTAAGGGGCAGGGGGTGAACACCGGGGAGCTGTTTTTT. Translated: CASKGQGVNTGELFF. V and J are TRBV19 and TRBJ2-2; 7 bases agree with TRBD1. This CDR3 contains 15 residues. Germline V lookup: CDR1 LNHDA, CDR2 SQIVND (reference sequence). Germline trimming cut 7 bases from V and 1 base from J; bases unmatched to any gene: 6.

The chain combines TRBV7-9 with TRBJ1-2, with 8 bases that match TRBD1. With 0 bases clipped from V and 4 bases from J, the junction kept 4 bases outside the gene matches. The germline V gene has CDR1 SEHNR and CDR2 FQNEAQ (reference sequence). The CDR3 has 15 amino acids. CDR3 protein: CASSLARGQLYGYTF. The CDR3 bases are TGTGCCAGCAGCTTAGCCAGGGGGCAGCTCTATGGCTACACCTTC.

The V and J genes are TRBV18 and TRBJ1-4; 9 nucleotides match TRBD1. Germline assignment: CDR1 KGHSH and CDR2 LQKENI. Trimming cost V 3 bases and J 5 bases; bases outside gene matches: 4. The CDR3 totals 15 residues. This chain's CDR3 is CASSPRTGENEKLFF. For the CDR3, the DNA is TGTGCCAGCTCACCGCGGACAGGGGAAAATGAAAAACTGTTTTTT. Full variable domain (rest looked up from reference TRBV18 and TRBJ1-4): NAGVMQNPRHLVRRRGQEARLRCSPMKGHSHVYWYRQLPEEGLKFMVYLQKENIIDESGMPKERFSAEFPKEGPSILRIQQVVRGDSAAYFCASSPRTGENEKLFFGSGTQLSVL.

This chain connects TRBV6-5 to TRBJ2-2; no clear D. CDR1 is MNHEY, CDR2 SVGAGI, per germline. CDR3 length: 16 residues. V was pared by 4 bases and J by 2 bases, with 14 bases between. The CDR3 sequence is CASSLVRFQNTGELFF. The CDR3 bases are TGTGCCAGCAGTTTGGTCAGATTTCAAAACACCGGGGAGCTGTTTTTT.

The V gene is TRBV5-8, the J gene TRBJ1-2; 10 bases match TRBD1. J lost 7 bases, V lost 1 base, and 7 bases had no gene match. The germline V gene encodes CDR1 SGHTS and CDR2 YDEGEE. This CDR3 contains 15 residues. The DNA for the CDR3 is TGTGCCAGCAGCTTGAACGGACAGGGGGTGGGTGGCTACACCTTC. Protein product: CASSLNGQGVGGYTF.

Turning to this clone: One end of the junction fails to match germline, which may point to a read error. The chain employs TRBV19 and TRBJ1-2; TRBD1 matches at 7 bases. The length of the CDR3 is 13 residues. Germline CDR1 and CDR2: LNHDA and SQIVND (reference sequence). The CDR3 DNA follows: TGTGCCAGTAGTATAGAGAGGGGACAGTTCTTCGCCTTC. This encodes CASSIERGQFFAF.

CDR3 DNA sequence: TGTGCCAGTAGTTCCCTAGACAGAGTATATGGCTACACCTTC. Amino acid sequence: CASSSLDRVYGYTF. The V call is TRBV19, the J call TRBJ1-2, with D possibly matching TRBD1 (5 bases). The germline V gene has CDR1 LNHDA and CDR2 SQIVND (reference sequence). The CDR3 is made up of 14 amino acids. Trimming left V 5 bases short and J 5 bases short, with 15 bases between.

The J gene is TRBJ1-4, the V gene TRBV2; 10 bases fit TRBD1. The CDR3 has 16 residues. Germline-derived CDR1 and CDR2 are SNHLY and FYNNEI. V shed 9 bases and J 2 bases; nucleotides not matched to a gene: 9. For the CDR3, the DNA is TGTGCCAGTCGACAGGGGGCGACTATTACTAATGAAAAACTGTTTTTT. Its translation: CASRQGATITNEKLFF.

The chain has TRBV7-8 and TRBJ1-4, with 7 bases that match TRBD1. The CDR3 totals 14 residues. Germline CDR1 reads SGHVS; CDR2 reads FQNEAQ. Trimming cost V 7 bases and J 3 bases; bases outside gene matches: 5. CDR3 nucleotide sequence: TGTGCCAGCAACACCGGGACAGCTAATGAAAAACTGTTTTTT. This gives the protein CASNTGTANEKLFF.

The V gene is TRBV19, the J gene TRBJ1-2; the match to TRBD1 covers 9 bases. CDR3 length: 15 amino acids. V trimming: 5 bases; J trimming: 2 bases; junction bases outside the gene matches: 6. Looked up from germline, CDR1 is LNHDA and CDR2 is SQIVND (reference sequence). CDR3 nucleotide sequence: TGTGCCAGTAGTTTACAGGGGGCTCAGAACTATGGCTACACCTTC. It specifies CASSLQGAQNYGYTF.

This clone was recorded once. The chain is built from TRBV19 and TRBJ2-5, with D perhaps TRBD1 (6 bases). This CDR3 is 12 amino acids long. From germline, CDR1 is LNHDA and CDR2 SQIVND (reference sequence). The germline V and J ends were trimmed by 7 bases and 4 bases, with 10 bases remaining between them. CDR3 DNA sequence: TGTGCCAGTAAGGACAGAGGAGAGACCCAGTACTTC. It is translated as CASKDRGETQYF.

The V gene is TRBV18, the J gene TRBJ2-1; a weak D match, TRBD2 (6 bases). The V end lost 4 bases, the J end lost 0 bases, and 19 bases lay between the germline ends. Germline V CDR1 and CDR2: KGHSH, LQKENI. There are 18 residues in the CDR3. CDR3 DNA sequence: TGTGCCAGCTCACGGGACGGGAGCGGTTCTAGCTCCTACAATGAGCAGTTCTTC. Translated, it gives CASSRDGSGSSSYNEQFF.

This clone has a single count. For the CDR3, the DNA is TGTGCCAGCACCTTGAGTCAGGCAGGGGATAGCAATCAGCCCCAGCATTTT. This translates into CASTLSQAGDSNQPQHF. The chain couples TRBV6-7 to TRBJ1-5; the D gene is possibly TRBD1 (6 bases). TRBV6-7 is classed as an ORF, of uncertain function. This CDR3 region has 17 residues. With 7 bases removed from V and 0 bases from J, the gap between germline ends came to 19 bases.

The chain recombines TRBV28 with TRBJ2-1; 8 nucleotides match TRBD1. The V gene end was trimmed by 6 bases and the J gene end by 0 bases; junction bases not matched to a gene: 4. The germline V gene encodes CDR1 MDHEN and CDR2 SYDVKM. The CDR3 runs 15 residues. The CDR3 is CASRPTGGSYNEQFF. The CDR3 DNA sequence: TGTGCCAGCAGACCCACAGGGGGCTCCTACAATGAGCAGTTCTTC.

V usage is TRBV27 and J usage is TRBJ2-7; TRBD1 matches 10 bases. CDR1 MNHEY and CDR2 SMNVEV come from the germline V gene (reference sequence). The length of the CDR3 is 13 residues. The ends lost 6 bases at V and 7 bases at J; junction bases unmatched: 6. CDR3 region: CASRGTGVGEQYF. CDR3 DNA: TGTGCCAGCAGGGGGACAGGGGTGGGGGAGCAGTACTTC.

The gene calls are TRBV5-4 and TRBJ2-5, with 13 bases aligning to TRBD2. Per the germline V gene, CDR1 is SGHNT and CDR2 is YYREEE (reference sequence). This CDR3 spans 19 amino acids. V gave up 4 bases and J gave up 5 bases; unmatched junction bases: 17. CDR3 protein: CASSHRRFRTSGSSETQYF. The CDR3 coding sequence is TGTGCCAGCAGCCACCGACGGTTCAGGACTAGCGGGAGTTCCGAGACCCAGTACTTC.

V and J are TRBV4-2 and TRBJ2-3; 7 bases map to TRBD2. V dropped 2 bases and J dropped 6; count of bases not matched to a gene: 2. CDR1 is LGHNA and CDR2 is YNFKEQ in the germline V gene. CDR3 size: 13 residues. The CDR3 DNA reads TGTGCCAGCAGCCAACTCGGGGGGGATACGCAGTATTTT. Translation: CASSQLGGDTQYF.

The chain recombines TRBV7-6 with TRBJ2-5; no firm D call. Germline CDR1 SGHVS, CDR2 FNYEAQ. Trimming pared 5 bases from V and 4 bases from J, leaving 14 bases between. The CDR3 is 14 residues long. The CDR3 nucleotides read TGTGCCAGCAGCCCAACTCAAGAAGTAGAGACCCAGTACTTC. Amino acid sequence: CASSPTQEVETQYF.

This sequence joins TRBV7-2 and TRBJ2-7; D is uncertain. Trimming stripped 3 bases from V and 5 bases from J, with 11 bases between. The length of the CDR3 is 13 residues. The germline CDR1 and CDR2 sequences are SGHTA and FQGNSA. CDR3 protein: CASSFPAVHEQYF. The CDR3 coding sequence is TGTGCCAGCAGCTTCCCCGCGGTCCACGAGCAGTACTTC.

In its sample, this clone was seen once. CDR3 in amino acids: CASSLVAGLAADEQYF. As DNA, the CDR3 is TGTGCCAGCAGCTTAGTGGCGGGACTAGCGGCGGACGAGCAGTACTTC. The genes are TRBV7-9 and TRBJ2-7, with 11 bases that match TRBD2. The CDR3 spans 16 residues. Per germline, CDR1 SEHNR and CDR2 FQNEAQ (reference sequence). The trim removed 1 base at V and 5 bases at J, leaving 7 bases unmatched.